This is a list of T cell receptor beta chains from one sample in a study of early T cells in non-severe SARS-CoV-2 infection. MiXCR was run by TCRdb on the 5' RACE reads, yielding one entry per CDR3 protein. The table lists 55,000 to 75,000 distinct CDR3 sequences, 12% of them singletons. Sequenced input: whole blood. The receptor source for this set is an adult who was a healthcare worker with PCR-confirmed SARS-CoV-2 infection or an uninfected control (not recorded which). Each CDR3 is given with its conserved first and last residue. Some rows mark clone size as missing; the rest say once, few, many or name a class of expanded clone.

CASSQGLTGYTDTQYF | TRBJ2-3 | TRBV3-1 | 16 | few
CASQTGGQGNNEQFF | TRBJ2-1 | TRBV18 | 15 | many
CASSLGQGAETQYF | TRBJ2-5 | TRBV27 | 14 | many
CSVSQGATEAFF | TRBJ1-1 | TRBV29-1 | 12 | many
CSARGYTRQGDGYTF | TRBJ1-2 | TRBV20-1 | 15 | many
CASSRDPRPPYEQYF | TRBJ2-7 | TRBV21-1 | 15 | many
CASSELAGGPGEQFF | TRBJ2-1 | TRBV6-5 | 15 | once
CSVEGSYEQYF | TRBJ2-7 | TRBV29-1 | 11 | many
CASRTGGHSGANVLTF | TRBJ2-6 | TRBV12-3/TRBV12-4 | 16 | many
CASSPRDSQETQYF | TRBJ2-5 | TRBV18 | 14 | NA
CSGGAEAFF | TRBJ1-1 | TRBV29-1 | 9 | many
CASRTGASTDTQYF | TRBJ2-3 | TRBV7-9 | 14 | many
CASTGTGNTEAFF | TRBJ1-1 | TRBV7-2 | 13 | many
CATRLTVRENIQYF | TRBJ2-4 | TRBV10-3 | 14 | many
CASSKGGARAEAFF | TRBJ1-1 | TRBV6-2/TRBV6-3 | 14 | many
CASSVATFNEQFF | TRBJ2-1 | TRBV9 | 13 | many
CAWNQGRSEAFF | TRBJ1-1 | TRBV30 | 12 | many
CASSISSGTDYEQYF | TRBJ2-7 | TRBV19 | 15 | many
CASSSTGQGGETQYF | TRBJ2-5 | TRBV11-2 | 15 | many
CASSQAGVSDTQYF | TRBJ2-3 | TRBV3-1 | 14 | many
CVSSYGSPGDTQYF | TRBJ2-3 | TRBV6-6 | 14 | NA
CASSLELAGVGEQYF | TRBJ2-7 | TRBV7-9 | 15 | NA
CASSGSPAAGGLNEQFF | TRBJ2-1 | TRBV9 | 17 | NA
CASSLAAFGTSGGNPQETQYF | TRBJ2-5 | TRBV7-9 | 21 | many
CASSGSRGRLNGYTF | TRBJ1-2 | TRBV12-3/TRBV12-4 | 15 | many
CAWRRLAEGYNEQFF | TRBJ2-1 | TRBV30 | 15 | NA
CASSLLNTGELFF | TRBJ2-2 | TRBV19 | 13 | many
CSARDRVSSEKLFF | TRBJ1-4 | TRBV20-1 | 14 | many
CASRRGQYYGYTF | TRBJ1-2 | TRBV28 | 13 | few
CASSRTGGREQYF | TRBJ2-7 | TRBV9 | 13 | many
CASSEPGTFRADTQYF | TRBJ2-3 | TRBV25-1 | 16 | NA
CASSFKVGRARSYEQYF | TRBJ2-7 | TRBV21-1 | 17 | many
CASSPTPGNTEAFF | TRBJ1-1 | TRBV7-8 | 14 | few
CASSYSGSYSEQFF | TRBJ2-1 | TRBV6-2/TRBV6-3 | 14 | many
CASSQEGPGQPQHF | TRBJ1-5 | TRBV14 | 14 | many
CASSQVPGAYEQYF | TRBJ2-7 | TRBV3-1 | 14 | many
CASAKGESATIYF | TRBJ1-3 | TRBV6-2/TRBV6-3 | 13 | many
CASARLAGGSTDTQYF | TRBJ2-3 | TRBV5-1 | 16 | many
CASSQGSGRNTGELFF | TRBJ2-2 | TRBV4-3 | 16 | many
CASSQSRGGNEQYF | TRBJ2-7 | TRBV3-1 | 14 | many
CSARQGNSPLHF | TRBJ1-6 | TRBV20-1 | 12 | many
CASSKSSYEQYF | TRBJ2-7 | TRBV11-2 | 12 | many
CASSAQGSGNTIYF | TRBJ1-3 | TRBV18 | 14 | NA
CSASGAGTKEFQQPQHF | TRBJ1-5 | TRBV20-1 | 17 | NA
CASSLKSGTSGRANEQFF | TRBJ2-1 | TRBV27 | 18 | many
CASSSLRTGAAGAYEQYF | TRBJ2-7 | TRBV7-2 | 18 | many